This TCR beta chain originates from a study of OX40 agonist ivuxolimab in advanced cancers. Only in-frame clones appear in the TCRdb table, and some are missing; sequencing was by immunoSEQ multiplex PCR. The sample lists approximately 31,000 clones; roughly 87% were seen once. This TCR was sampled from an adult with an advanced solid tumor such as melanoma, head and neck, liver or kidney cancer. The sequences come from CD4+ or CD8+ T cells sorted from blood, collected in a trial of the OX40 agonist ivuxolimab.

CDR3: CASSGTPWYEQYF. CDR3 DNA: TGTGCCAGCAGTGGGACACCCTGGTACGAGCAGTACTTC. The chain combines TRBV28 with TRBJ2-7, with D perhaps matching TRBD1 (6 bases). Germline CDR1 and CDR2: MDHEN and SYDVKM. CDR3 length: 13 amino acids. V lost 5 bases to trimming and J lost 4 bases, with 12 bases between them.